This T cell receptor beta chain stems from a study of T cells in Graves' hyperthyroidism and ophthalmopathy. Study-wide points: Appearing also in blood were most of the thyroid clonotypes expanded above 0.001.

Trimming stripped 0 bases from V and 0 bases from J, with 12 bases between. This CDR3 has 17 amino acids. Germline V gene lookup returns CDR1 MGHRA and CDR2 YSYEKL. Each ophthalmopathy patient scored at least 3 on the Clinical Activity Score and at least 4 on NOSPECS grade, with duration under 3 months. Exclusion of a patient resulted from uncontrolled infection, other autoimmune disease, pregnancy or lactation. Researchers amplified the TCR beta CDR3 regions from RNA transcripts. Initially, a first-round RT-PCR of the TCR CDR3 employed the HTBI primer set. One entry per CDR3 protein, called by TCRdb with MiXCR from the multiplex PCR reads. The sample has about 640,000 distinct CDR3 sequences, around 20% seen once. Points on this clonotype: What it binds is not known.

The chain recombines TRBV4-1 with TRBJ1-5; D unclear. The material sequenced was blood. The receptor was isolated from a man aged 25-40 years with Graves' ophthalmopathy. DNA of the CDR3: TGCGCCAGCAGCCAAGATAGGAGCGGGAGTAGCAATCAGCCCCAGCATTTT. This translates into CASSQDRSGSSNQPQHF.